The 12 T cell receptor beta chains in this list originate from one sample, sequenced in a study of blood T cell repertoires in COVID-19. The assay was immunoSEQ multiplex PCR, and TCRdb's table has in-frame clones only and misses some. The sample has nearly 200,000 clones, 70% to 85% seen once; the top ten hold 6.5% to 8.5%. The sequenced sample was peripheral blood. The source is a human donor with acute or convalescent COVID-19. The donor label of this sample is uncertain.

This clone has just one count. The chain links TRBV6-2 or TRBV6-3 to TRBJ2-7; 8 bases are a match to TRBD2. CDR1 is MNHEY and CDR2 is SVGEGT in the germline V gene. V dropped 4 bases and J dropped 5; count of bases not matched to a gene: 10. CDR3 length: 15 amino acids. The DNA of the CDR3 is TGTGCCAGCAGTTCATATCCGGGACTAGAAAACGAGCAGTACTTC. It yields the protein CASSSYPGLENEQYF.

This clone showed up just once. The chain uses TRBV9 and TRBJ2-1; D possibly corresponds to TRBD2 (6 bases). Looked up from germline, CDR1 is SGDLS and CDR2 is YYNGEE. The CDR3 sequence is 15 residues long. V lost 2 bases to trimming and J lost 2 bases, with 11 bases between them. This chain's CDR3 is CASSVGGIPYNEQFF. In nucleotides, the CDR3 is TGTGCCAGCAGCGTCGGCGGGATCCCCTACAATGAGCAGTTCTTC.

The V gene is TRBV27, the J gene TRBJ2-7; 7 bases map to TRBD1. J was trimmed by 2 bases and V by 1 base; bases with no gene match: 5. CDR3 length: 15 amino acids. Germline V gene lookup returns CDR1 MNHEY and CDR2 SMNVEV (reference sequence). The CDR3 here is CASSLFTGVAYEQYF. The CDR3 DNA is TGTGCCAGCAGTTTATTTACAGGGGTAGCCTACGAGCAGTACTTC.

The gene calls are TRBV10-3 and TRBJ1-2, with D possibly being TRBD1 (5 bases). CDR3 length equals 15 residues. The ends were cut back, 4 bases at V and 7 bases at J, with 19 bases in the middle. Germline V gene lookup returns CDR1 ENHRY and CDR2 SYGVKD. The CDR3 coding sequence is TGTGCCATCAGTGTGTCGGGGCCAAGTGGTAGTGGCTACACCTTC. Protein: CAISVSGPSGSGYTF.

The CDR3 DNA reads as TGTGCCAGCAGCGTCCGGGGGGAGTTTTACGAGCAGTACTTC. Translation: CASSVRGEFYEQYF. V and J are TRBV9 and TRBJ2-7, with 7 bases fitting TRBD2. J was trimmed by 4 bases and V by 2 bases; bases with no gene match: 6. Germline values: CDR1 SGDLS, CDR2 YYNGEE. The length of the CDR3 is 14 residues.

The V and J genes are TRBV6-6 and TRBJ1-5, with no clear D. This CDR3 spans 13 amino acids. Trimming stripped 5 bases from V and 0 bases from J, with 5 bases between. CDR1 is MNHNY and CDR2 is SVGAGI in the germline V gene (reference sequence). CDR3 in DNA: TGTGCCAGCAGTCCTTATAGCAATCAGCCCCAGCATTTT. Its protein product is CASSPYSNQPQHF.

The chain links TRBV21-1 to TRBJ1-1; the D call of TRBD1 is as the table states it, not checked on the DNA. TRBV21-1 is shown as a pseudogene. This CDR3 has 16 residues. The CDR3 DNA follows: TGTGCCAGGCCCCTAGAGGGGGTCGACCTGAACACTGAAGCTTTCTTT. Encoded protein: CARPLEGVDLNTEAFF.

This CDR3 reads CSVEGDSQETQYF. CDR3 DNA sequence: TGCAGCGTTGAAGGCGACAGCCAAGAGACCCAGTACTTC. V and J are TRBV29-1 and TRBJ2-5, with D tentatively TRBD1 (5 bases). This CDR3 is built from 13 residues. The germline V and J ends were trimmed by 1 base and 1 base, with 7 bases remaining between them. Germline V lookup: CDR1 SQVTM, CDR2 ANQGSEA.

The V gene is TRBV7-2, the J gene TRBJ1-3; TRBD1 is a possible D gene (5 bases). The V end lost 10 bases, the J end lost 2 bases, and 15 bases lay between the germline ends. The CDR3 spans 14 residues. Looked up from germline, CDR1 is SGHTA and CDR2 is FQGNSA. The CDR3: CATASGFAGNTIYF. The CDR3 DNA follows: TGTGCCACCGCTTCAGGGTTTGCTGGAAACACCATATATTTT.

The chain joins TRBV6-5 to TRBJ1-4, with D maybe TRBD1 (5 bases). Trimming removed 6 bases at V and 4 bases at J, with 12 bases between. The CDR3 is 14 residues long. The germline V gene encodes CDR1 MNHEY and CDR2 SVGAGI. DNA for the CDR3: TGTGCCAGCAGACGTACCGGGGGTAATGAAAAACTGTTTTTT. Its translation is CASRRTGGNEKLFF.

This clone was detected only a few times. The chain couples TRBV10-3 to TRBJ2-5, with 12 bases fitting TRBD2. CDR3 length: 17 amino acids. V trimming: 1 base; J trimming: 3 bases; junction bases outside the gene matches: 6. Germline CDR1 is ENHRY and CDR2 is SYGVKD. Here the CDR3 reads CAISEFRLAGAKETQYF. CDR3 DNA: TGTGCCATCAGTGAGTTTCGACTAGCGGGAGCGAAAGAGACCCAGTACTTC.

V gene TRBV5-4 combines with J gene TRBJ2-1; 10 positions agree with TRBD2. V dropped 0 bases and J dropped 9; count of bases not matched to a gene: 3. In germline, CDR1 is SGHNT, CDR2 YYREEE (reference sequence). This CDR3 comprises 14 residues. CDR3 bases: TGTGCCAGCAGCTTGGTAGCTAGCGGGAGTGAGCAGTTCTTC. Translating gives CASSLVASGSEQFF. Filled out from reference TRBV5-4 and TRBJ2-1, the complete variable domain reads ETGVTQSPTHLIKTRGQQVTLRCSSQSGHNTVSWYQQALGQGPQFIFQYYREEENGRGNFPPRFSGLQFPNYSSELNVNALELDDSALYLCASSLVASGSEQFFGPGTRLTVL.